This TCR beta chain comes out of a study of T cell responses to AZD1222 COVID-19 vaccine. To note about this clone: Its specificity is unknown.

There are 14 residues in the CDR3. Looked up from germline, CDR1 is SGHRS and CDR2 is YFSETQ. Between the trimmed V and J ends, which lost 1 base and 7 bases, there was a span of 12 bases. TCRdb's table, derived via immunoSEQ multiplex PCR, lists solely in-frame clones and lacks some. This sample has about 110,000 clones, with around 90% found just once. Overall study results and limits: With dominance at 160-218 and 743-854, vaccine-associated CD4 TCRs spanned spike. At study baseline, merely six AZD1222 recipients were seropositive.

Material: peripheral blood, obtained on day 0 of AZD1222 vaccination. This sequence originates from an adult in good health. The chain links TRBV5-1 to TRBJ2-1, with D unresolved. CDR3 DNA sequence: TGCGCCAGCAGCTTGCTCGTCTCGGAGAATGAGCAGTTCTTC. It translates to CASSLLVSENEQFF.